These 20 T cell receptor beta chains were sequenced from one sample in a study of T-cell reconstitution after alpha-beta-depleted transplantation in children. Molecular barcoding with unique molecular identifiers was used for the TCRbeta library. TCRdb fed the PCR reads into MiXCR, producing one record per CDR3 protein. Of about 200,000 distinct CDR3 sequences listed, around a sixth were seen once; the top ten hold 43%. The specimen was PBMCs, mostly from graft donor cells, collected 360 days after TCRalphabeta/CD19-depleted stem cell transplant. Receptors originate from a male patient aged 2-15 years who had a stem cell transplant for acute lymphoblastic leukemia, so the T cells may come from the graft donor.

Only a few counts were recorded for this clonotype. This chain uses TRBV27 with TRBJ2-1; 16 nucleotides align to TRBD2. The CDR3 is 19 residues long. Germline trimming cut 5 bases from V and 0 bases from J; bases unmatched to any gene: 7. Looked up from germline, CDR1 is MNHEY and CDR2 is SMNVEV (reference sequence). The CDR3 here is CASSLTGLAGGYSYNEQFF. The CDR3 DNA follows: TGTGCCAGCAGTCTCACGGGACTAGCGGGGGGGTACTCCTACAATGAGCAGTTCTTC.

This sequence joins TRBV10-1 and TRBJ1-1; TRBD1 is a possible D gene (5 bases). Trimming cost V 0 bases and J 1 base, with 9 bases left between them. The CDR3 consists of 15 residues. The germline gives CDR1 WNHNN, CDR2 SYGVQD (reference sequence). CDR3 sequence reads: CASSESGAENTEAFF. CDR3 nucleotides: TGCGCCAGCAGTGAGTCAGGGGCCGAGAACACTGAAGCTTTCTTT.

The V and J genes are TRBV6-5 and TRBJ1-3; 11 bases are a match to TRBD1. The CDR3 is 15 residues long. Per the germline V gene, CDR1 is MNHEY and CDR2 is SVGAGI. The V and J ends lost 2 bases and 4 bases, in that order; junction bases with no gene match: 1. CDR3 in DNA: TGTGCCAGCAGTTACGGGACAGGGGGAGGAAACACCATATATTTT. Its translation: CASSYGTGGGNTIYF.

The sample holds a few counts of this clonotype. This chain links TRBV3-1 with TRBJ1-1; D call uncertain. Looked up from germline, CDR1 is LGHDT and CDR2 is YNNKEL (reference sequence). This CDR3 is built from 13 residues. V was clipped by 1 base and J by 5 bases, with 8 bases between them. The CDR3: CASSQGRGTEAFF. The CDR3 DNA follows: TGTGCCAGCAGCCAAGGACGAGGGACTGAAGCTTTCTTT.

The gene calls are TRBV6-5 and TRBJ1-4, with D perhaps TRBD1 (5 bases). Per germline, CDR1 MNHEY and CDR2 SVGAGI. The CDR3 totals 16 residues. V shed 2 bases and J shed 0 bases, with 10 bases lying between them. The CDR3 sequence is CASSYTSRATNEKLFF. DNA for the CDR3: TGTGCCAGCAGTTACACCTCCAGGGCAACTAATGAAAAACTGTTTTTT.

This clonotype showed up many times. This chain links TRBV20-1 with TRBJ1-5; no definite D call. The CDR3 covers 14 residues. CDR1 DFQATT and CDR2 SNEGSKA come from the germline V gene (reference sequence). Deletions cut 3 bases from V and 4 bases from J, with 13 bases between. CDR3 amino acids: CSASNGGENQPQHF. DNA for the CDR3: TGCAGTGCTAGTAACGGTGGTGAAAATCAGCCCCAGCATTTT.

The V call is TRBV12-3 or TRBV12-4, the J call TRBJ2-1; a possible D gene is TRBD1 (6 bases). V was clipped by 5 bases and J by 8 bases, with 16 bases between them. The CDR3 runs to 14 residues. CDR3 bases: TGTGCCAGCAGTCGCCGGGACACCGGAGATGAGCAGTTCTTC. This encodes CASSRRDTGDEQFF.

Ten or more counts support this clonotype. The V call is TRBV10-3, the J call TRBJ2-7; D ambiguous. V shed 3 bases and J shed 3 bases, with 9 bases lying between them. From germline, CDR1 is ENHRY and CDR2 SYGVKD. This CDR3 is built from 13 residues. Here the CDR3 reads CAISDNEDYEQYF. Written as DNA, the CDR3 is TGTGCCATCAGTGACAATGAGGACTACGAGCAGTACTTC.

CDR3 sequence: CASTRQGWPGETQYF. In DNA form, the CDR3 reads TGTGCCAGCACACGACAGGGGTGGCCCGGAGAGACCCAGTACTTC. The chain recombines TRBV12-3 or TRBV12-4 with TRBJ2-5; 8 nucleotides line up with TRBD1. The CDR3 consists of 15 residues. The J segment lost 4 bases and the V segment lost 7 bases, leaving 11 bases of the junction unmatched.

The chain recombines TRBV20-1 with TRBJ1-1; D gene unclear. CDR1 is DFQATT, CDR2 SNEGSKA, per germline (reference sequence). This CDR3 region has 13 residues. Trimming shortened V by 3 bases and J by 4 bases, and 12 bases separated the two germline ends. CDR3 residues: CSASPGLGTEAFF. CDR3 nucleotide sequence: TGCAGTGCTAGTCCGGGGTTAGGCACTGAAGCTTTCTTT.

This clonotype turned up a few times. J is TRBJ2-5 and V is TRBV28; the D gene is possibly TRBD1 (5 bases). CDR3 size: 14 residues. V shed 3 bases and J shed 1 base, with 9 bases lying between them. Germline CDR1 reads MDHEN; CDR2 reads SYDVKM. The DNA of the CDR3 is TGTGCCAGCAGTTTTAGACAGTTCCAAGAGACCCAGTACTTC. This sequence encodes CASSFRQFQETQYF.

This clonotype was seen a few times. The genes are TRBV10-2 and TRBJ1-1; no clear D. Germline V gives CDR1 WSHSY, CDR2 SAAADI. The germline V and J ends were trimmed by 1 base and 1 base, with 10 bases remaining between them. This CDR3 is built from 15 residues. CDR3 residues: CASSEWPDPNTEAFF. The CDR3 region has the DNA TGCGCCAGCAGTGAGTGGCCAGACCCGAACACTGAAGCTTTCTTT.

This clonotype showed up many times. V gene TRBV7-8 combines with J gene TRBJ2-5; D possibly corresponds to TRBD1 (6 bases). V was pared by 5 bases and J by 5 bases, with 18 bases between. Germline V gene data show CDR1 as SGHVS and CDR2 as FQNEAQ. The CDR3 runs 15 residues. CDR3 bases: TGTGCCAGCAGCCGTTACAGGGCAACGGGGGAGACCCAGTACTTC. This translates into CASSRYRATGETQYF.

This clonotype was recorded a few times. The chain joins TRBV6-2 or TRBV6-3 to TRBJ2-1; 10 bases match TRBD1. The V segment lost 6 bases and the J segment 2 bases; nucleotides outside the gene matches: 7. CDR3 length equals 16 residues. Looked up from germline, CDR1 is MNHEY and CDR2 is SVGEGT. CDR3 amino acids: CASRTRQGATYNEQFF. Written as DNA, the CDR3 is TGTGCCAGCAGAACGCGACAGGGGGCTACCTACAATGAGCAGTTCTTC.

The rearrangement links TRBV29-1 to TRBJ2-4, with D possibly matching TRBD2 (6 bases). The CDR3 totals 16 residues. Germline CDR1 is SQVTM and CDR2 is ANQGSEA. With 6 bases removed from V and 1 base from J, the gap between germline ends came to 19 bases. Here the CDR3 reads CSVSAFRAGAKNIQYF. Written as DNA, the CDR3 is TGCAGCGTATCCGCCTTCAGGGCGGGGGCCAAAAACATTCAGTACTTC.

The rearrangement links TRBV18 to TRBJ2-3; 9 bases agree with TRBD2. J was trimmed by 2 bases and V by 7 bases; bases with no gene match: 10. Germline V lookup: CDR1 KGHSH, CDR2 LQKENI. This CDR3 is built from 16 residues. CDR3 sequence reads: CASFHLERGDTDTQYF. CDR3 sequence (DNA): TGTGCCAGCTTTCACCTAGAGCGGGGGGACACAGATACGCAGTATTTT.

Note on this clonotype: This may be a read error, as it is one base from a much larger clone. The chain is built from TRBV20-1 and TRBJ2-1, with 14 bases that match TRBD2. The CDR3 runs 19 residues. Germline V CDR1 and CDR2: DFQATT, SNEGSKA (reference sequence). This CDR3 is CCARTGTSGGPSYYNEQFF. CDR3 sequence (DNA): TGCTGTGCTAGAACCGGGACTAGCGGGGGCCCTTCCTACTACAATGAGCAGTTCTTC.

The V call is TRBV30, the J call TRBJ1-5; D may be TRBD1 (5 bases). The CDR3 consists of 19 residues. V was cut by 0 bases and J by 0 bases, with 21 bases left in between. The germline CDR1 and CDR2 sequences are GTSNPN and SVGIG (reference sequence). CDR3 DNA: TGTGCCTGGAGTGTACCCGGCCGACTCGGGGCTTATAGCAATCAGCCCCAGCATTTT. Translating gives CAWSVPGRLGAYSNQPQHF.

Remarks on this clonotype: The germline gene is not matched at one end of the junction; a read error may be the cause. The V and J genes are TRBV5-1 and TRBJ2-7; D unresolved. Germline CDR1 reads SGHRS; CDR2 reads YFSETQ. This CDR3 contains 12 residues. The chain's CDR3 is CASSLREGLCDF. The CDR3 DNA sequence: TGCGCCAGCAGCTTGAGAGAAGGGCTATGTGACTTC. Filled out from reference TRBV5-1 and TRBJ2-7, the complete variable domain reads KAGVTQTPRYLIKTRGQQVTLSCSPISGHRSVSWYQQTPGQGLQFLFEYFSETQRNKGNFPGRFSGRQFSNSRSEMNVSTLELGDSALYLCASSLREGLCDFGPGTRLTVT.

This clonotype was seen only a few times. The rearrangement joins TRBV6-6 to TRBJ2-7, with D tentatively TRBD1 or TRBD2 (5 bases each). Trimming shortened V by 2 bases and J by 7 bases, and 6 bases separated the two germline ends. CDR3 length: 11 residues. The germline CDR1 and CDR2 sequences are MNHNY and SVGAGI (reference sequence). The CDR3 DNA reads TGTGCCAGCAGTTACGGGGGAGAGCAGTACTTC. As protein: CASSYGGEQYF.